This T cell receptor (beta chain) was sequenced during a study of T cell responses to AZD1222 COVID-19 vaccine. Study-wide results and limits: Clonal diversity may have been underestimated, and the donors were mostly white British, with more females than males.

Here immunoSEQ multiplex PCR was the method, and the copy in TCRdb shows in-frame clones only, minus some. The repertoire holds 150,000 to 200,000 clones, with 90% to 95% as singletons. Germline V gene data show CDR1 as LGHDT and CDR2 as YNNKEL (reference sequence). This CDR3 contains 13 residues. V gave up 3 bases and J gave up 2 bases, with 6 bases separating them. Remarks on this clone: Its specificity is not known.

This receptor was obtained from an adult who received the AZD1222 COVID-19 vaccine. Sequenced here: peripheral blood, sampled 28 days after the second AZD1222 dose. This chain uses TRBV3-1 (or the pseudogene TRBV3-2) with TRBJ2-3; D ambiguous. CDR3 amino acids: CASSQTLTDTQYF. In DNA, the CDR3 is TGTGCCAGCAGCCAGACCCTCACAGATACGCAGTATTTT.